This T cell receptor (beta chain) was identified during a study of T-cell memory formation after mild COVID-19 (dated by TCRdb to the early 2020s). For the wider study: TCR sequence clusters from the two donors were largely donor specific. In two donors, T-cell clones that expanded and contracted after mild COVID-19 were followed by sequencing TCRalpha and TCRbeta repertoires longitudinally. Two young, previously healthy adult volunteers, one female and one male, were included in the cohort.

The V and J ends are trimmed by 3 bases and 5 bases, leaving 10 bases between them. As encoded in the germline V gene, CDR1 is SQVTM while CDR2 is ANQGSEA. Inclusive of the bounding cysteine and phenylalanine, the CDR3 is 12 residues long. The retained sequence is limited to the CDR3, 36 bases, with the frame set at the first base. The run used an Illumina NovaSeq 6000. cDNA libraries for TCRalpha and TCRbeta were prepared by 5'RACE using constant-segment primers, with sample barcodes and unique molecular identifiers added. RNA was extracted from every sample with Trizol reagent. Library amplification was performed in two PCR steps, and a second sample barcode and Illumina TruSeq adapters were introduced in the second step. The libraries were sequenced on an Illumina NovaSeq using 2 x 150 bp paired-end reads. The authors processed their data as follows. Reads were demultiplexed and collapsed into UMI-guided consensus sequences with migec v1.2.7. Using mixcr v2.1.11, UMI consensuses were aligned to TRA and TRB V and J templates and then assembled into clonotypes. A clonotype was counted as expanded or contracted only if both edgeR and NoisET called the change significant, with noise models trained on biological replicates. For edgeR calls, a false discovery rate-adjusted p below 0.01 and a log2 fold-change threshold of 1 were applied. As an exploratory analysis of dynamics, max-normalized trajectories of the 1000 most abundant clonotypes were examined by PCA with hierarchical clustering. The CD4 or CD8 phenotype of responding clones was assigned using the separately sequenced CD4+ and CD8+ repertoires. The raw public reads went through TCRdb reprocessing: fastp at Q25, MiXCR clone calling, in-frame beta chains kept. Identical CDR3 protein sequences are pooled into one entry, listed with their most common genes and DNA. The V and J calls follow TCRdb's processing rather than the paper's. The sample records about 400,000 distinct CDR3 sequences, approximately 25% of which are singletons. The ten most abundant clones make up roughly 8.7% of the sample.

Note on this clonotype: There is no known antigen for this receptor. Base qualities are not provided; no much larger clone lies one nucleotide away.

Ficoll-Paque density gradient centrifugation was used to isolate PBMCs. General conclusions and limits of the study: Contracting CD4+ clones were found mainly in CM and EM memory subsets, while CD8+ clones were enriched in EMRA. The study covered only two mild cases, and larger cohorts including severe cases with pre-infection samples were considered necessary. Clones that contracted from day 15 to 85 showed balanced CD4/CD8 phenotypes, whereas a second wave of clones that expanded from day 15 to 37 leaned towards CD4+. The second-wave clones that peaked on day 37 were not confirmed to be SARS-CoV-2 specific. The detection of some responding clones in pre-infection memory suggests that pre-existing cross-reactive memory T cells joined the SARS-CoV-2 response.

This receptor was taken from an adult woman who had mild COVID-19 (a few samples of this study predate the infection). The sample titles of this study are shuffled in the database, so cell type and time point are left out; the donor was told from shared clones. The sample taken for sequencing was PBMCs or a T cell subset sorted from them (not recorded which). The sequence links TRBV29-1 to TRBJ2-5; matching of 5 bases hints at TRBD1 as the D gene. At the DNA level, the sequence is TGCAGCGTTGAGTGGGGCGAGGAGACCCAGTACTTC. It encodes CSVEWGEETQYF.